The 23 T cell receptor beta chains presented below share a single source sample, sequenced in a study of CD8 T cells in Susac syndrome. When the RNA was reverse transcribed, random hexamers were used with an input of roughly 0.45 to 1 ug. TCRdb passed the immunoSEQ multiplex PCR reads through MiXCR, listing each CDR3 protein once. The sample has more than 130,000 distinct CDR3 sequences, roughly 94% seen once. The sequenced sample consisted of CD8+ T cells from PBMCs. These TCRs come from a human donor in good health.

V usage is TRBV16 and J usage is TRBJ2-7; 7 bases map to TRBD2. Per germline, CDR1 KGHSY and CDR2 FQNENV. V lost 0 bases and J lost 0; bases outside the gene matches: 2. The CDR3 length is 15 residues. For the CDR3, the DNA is TGTGCCAGCAGCCAATCGTGGACTAGCTCCTACGAGCAGTACTTC. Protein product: CASSQSWTSSYEQYF.

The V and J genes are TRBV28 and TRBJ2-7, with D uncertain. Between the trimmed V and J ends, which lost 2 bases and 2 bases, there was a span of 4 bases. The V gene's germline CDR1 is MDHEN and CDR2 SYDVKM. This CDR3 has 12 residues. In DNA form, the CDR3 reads TGTGCCAGCAGTTTAGCAGCCTACGAGCAGTACTTC. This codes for CASSLAAYEQYF.

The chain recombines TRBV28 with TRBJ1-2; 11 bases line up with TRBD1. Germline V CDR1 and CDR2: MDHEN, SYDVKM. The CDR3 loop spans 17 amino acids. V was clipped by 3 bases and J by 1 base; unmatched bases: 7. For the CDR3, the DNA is TGTGCCAGCAGTTTCCCGGGACAGGGGGTGGATAACTATGGCTACACCTTC. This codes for CASSFPGQGVDNYGYTF.

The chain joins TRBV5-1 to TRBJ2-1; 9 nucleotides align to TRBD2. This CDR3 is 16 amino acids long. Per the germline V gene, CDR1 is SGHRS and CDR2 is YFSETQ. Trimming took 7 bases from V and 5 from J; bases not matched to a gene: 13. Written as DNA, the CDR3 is TGCGCCAGCCAAGACCCTTTAGCGGGAGTGAACAATGAGCAGTTCTTC. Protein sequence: CASQDPLAGVNNEQFF.

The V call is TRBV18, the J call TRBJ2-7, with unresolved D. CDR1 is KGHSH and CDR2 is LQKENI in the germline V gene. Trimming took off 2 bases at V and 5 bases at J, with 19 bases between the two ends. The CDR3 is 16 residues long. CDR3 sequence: CASSPAAYLPTHEQYF. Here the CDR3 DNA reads TGTGCCAGCTCACCAGCGGCTTACTTACCGACCCACGAGCAGTACTTC.

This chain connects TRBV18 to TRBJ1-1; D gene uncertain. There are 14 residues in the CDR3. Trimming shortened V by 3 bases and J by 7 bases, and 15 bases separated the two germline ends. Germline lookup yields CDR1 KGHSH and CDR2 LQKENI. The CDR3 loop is CASSPGPPRSEAFF. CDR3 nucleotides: TGTGCCAGCTCACCTGGACCCCCCCGGAGTGAAGCTTTCTTT.

CDR3 sequence (DNA): TGTGCCAGCAGCCAGAGGGGGTACACTGAAGCTTTCTTT. It encodes CASSQRGYTEAFF. The V gene is TRBV27, the J gene TRBJ1-1; perhaps TRBD1 as D (6 bases). V was cut by 6 bases and J by 3 bases, with 11 bases left in between. From germline, CDR1 is MNHEY and CDR2 SMNVEV (reference sequence). This CDR3 is 13 amino acids long.

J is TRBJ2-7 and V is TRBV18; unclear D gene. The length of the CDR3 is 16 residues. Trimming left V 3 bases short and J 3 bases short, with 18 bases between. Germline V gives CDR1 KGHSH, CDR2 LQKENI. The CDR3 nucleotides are TGTGCCAGCTCACCGGTATTCGGACGTGAAGACTACGAGCAGTACTTC. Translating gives CASSPVFGREDYEQYF.

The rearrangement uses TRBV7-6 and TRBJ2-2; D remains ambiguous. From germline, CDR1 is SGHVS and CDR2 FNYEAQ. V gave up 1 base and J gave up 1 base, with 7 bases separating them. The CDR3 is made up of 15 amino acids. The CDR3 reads CASSLGWGNTGELFF. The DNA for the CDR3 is TGTGCCAGCAGCTTAGGCTGGGGGAACACCGGGGAGCTGTTTTTT.

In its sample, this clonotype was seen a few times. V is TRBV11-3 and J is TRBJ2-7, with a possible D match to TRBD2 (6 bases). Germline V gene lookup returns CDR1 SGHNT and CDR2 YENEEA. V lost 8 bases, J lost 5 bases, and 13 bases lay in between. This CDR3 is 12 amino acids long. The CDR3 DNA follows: TGTGCCAGCTCCTCTACGGGGGACGAGCAGTACTTC. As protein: CASSSTGDEQYF.

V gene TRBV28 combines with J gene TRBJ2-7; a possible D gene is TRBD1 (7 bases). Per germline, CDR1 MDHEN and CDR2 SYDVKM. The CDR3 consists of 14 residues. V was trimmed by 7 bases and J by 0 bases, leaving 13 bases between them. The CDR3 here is CASKLRGASYEQYF. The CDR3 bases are TGTGCCAGCAAACTCAGGGGGGCCTCCTACGAGCAGTACTTC.

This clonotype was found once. CDR3 sequence reads: CASSRSPMVTKNIQYF. The CDR3 DNA is TGTGCCAGCAGTCGCTCACCGATGGTTACCAAAAACATTCAGTACTTC. The chain links TRBV27 to TRBJ2-4, with D uncertain. CDR3 length: 16 amino acids. V lost 5 bases to trimming and J lost 2 bases, with 16 bases between them. Germline CDR1 is MNHEY and CDR2 is SMNVEV (reference sequence).

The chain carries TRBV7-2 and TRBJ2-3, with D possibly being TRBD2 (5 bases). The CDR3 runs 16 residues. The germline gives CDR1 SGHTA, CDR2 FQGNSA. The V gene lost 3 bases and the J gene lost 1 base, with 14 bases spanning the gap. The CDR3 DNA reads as TGTGCCAGCAGCTTGGACTTCACACACGGCACAGATACGCAGTATTTT. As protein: CASSLDFTHGTDTQYF.

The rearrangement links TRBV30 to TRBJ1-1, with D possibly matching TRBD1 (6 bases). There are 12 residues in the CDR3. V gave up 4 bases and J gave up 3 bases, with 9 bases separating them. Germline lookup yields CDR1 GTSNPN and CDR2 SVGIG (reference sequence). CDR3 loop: CAWNAGDTEAFF. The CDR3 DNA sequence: TGTGCCTGGAATGCAGGGGACACTGAAGCTTTCTTT.

CDR3 sequence reads: CASSYSIQRDSEQYF. CDR3 bases: TGTGCCAGCAGTTACTCGATCCAGCGGGATAGCGAGCAGTACTTC. This rearrangement joins TRBV6-5 to TRBJ2-7; 7 bases map to TRBD2. The CDR3 is made up of 15 amino acids. Trimming cost V 0 bases and J 6 bases; bases outside gene matches: 8. Germline V gene sequence: CDR1 MNHEY, CDR2 SVGAGI.

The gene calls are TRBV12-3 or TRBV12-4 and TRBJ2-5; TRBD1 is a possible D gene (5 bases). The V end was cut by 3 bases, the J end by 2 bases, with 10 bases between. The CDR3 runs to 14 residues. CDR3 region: CASSFLGHQETQYF. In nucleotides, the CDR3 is TGTGCCAGCAGTTTCCTCGGACATCAAGAGACCCAGTACTTC.

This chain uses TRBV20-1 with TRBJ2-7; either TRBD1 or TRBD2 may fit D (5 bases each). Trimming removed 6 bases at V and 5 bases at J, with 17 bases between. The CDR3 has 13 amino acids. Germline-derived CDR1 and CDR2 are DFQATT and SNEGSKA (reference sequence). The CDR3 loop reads CSAREIMKNEQYF. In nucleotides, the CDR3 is TGCAGTGCCAGGGAGATTATGAAAAACGAGCAGTACTTC.

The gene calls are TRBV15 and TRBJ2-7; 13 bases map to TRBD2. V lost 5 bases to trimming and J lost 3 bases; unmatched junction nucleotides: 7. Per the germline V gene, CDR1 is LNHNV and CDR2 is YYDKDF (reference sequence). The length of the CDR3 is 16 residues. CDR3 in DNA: TGTGCCACCAGCCCCCCGACTAGCGGGAGGTTCTACGAGCAGTACTTC. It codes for CATSPPTSGRFYEQYF.

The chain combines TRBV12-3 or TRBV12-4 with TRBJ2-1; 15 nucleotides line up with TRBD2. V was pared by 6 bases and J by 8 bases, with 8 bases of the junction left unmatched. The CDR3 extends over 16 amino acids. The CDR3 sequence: CASSTGTSGRWYEQFF. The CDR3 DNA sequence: TGTGCCAGCAGCACCGGGACTAGCGGGAGGTGGTATGAGCAGTTCTTC.

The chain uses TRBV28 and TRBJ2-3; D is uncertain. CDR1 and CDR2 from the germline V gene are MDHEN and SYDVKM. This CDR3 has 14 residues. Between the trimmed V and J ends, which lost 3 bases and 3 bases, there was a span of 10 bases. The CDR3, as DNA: TGTGCCAGCAGTTTCGCTAGTTTAACAGATACGCAGTATTTT. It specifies CASSFASLTDTQYF.

CDR3 loop: CASSRGLAEEQFF. The CDR3 bases are TGTGCCAGCAGCCGTGGACTAGCGGAAGAGCAGTTCTTC. The chain combines TRBV13 with TRBJ2-1, with TRBD2 identical over 10 bases. The CDR3 runs to 13 residues. CDR1 is PRHDT and CDR2 is FYEKMQ in the germline V gene (reference sequence). Trimming cost V 5 bases and J 10 bases; bases outside gene matches: 5.

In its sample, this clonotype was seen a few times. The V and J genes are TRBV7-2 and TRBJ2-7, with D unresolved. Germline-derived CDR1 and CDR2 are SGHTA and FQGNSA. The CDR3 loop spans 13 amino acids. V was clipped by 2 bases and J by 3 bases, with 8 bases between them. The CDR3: CASSLTGVYEQYF. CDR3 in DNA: TGTGCCAGCAGCTTAACTGGGGTCTACGAGCAGTACTTC.

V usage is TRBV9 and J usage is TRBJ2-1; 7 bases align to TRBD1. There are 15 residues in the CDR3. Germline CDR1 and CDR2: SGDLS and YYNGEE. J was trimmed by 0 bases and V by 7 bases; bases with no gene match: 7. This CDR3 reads CASASGTDSYNEQFF. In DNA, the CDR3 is TGTGCCAGCGCATCCGGGACAGACTCCTACAATGAGCAGTTCTTC.